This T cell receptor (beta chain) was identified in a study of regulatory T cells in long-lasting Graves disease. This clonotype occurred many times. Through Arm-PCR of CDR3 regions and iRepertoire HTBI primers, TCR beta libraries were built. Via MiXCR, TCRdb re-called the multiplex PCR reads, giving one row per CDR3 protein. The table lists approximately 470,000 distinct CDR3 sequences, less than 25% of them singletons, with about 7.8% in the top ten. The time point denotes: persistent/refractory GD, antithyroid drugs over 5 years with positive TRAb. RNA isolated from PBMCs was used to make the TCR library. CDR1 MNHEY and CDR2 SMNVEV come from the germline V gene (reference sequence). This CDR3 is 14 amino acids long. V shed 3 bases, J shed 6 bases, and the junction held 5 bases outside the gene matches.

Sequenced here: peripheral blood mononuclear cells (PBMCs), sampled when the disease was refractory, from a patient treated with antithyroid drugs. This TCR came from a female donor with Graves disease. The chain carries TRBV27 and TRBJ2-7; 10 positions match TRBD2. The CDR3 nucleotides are TGTGCCAGCAGTTTGCGAGCGGGAGGGCGCGAGCAGTACTTC. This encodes CASSLRAGGREQYF.